This entry is about one TCR beta chain. Its matching antigen is unknown. Genomic DNA, serving as template, underwent TCR beta VDJ and CDR3 profiling. Using its own MiXCR run on the reads, TCRdb lists one record per CDR3 protein. The sample holds some 190,000 distinct CDR3 sequences, less than 55% seen once. Germline V gene data show CDR1 as SGHRS and CDR2 as YFSETQ. There are 18 residues in the CDR3. Trimming took 4 bases from V and 0 from J, leaving 20 bases between them. The data derive from a study of CD8+CD57+ T cells in acquired aplastic anemia. Study background: Across the sorted CD4+ and CD8+ cells, DNA amounts averaged roughly 3 ug.

Study results and limitations: Common to patients and controls were around 30 CD8+ CDR3 sequences. Controls did not differ significantly from patients in CD8+ Simpson's diversity.

The material sequenced was sorted CD4+, CD8+, or CD8+CD57+ T cells (not recorded which) from PBMCs. The TCR comes from a human donor in good health. The rearrangement uses TRBV5-1 and TRBJ2-1, with D perhaps matching TRBD2 (6 bases). DNA for the CDR3: TGCGCCAGCAGCGGCGGGGAGAGGGCACGGAGCTCCTACAATGAGCAGTTCTTC. Amino acids: CASSGGERARSSYNEQFF.